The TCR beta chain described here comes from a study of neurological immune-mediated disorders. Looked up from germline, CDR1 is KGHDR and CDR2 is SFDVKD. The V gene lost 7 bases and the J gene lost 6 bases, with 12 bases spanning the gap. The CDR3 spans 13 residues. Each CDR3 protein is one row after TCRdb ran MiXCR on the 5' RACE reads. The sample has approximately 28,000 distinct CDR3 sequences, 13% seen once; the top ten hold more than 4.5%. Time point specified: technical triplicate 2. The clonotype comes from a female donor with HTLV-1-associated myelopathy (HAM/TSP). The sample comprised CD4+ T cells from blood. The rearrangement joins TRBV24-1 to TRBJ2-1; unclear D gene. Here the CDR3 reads CATSLKARNEQFF. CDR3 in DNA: TGTGCCACCAGCCTCAAAGCCCGCAATGAGCAGTTCTTC.